This T cell receptor beta chain was retrieved from a study of OX40 agonist ivuxolimab in advanced cancers. Germline values: CDR1 MNHEY, CDR2 SVGAGI. The CDR3 is made up of 12 amino acids. V was clipped by 5 bases and J by 0 bases, with 5 bases between them. Measured with immunoSEQ multiplex PCR; TCRdb has only the in-frame clones, and not every one. Of tens of thousands of clones in the sample, 85% to 90% were seen once. This receptor was taken from an adult with an advanced solid tumor such as melanoma, head and neck, liver or kidney cancer. The chain uses TRBV6-5 and TRBJ2-7, with D unresolved. This material consisted of CD4+ or CD8+ T cells sorted from blood, taken in a trial of the OX40 agonist ivuxolimab. CDR3 amino acids: CASSRFSYEQYF. CDR3 bases: TGTGCCAGCAGTCGGTTCTCCTACGAGCAGTACTTC.